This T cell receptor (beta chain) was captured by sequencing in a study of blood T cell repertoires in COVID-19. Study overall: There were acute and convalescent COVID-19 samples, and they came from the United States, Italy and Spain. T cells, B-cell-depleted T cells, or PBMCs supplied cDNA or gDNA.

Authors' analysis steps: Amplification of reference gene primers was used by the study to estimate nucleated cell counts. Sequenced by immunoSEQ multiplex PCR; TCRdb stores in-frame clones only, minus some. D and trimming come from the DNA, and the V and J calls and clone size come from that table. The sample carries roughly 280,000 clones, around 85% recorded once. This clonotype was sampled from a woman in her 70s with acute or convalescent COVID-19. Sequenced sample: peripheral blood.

CDR3 DNA: TGTGCCGGCCAGCAGGCATCGGATTCACCCCTCCACTTT. Protein sequence: CAGQQASDSPLHF. The V and J genes are TRBV6-6 and TRBJ1-6; D is unclear. The CDR3 runs 13 residues. CDR1 MNHNY and CDR2 SVGAGI come from the germline V gene (reference sequence). Trimming pared 11 bases from V and 8 bases from J, leaving 16 bases between.